The T cell receptor beta chain described here comes from a study of radiotherapy plus CTLA-4 blockade in lung cancer. Whole-study findings and limits: Following radiotherapy plus ipilimumab, tumor-derived TCR clones expanded in the blood.

Sequenced by immunoSEQ multiplex PCR; TCRdb stores in-frame clones only, minus some. The profile shows tens of thousands of clones, about 77% of them singletons. CDR1 is SGHAT and CDR2 is FQNNGV in the germline V gene. This CDR3 is built from 15 residues. V trimming: 6 bases; J trimming: 7 bases; junction bases outside the gene matches: 11. Comments on this clone: Its antigen remains unidentified.

Alongside CTLA-4 blockade with ipilimumab, patients with chemo-refractory metastatic non-small-cell lung cancer received focal radiation. This chain joins TRBV11-2 and TRBJ2-4; the match to TRBD1 covers 8 bases. The material sequenced was peripheral blood, taken from a patient treated with radiotherapy plus ipilimumab. The source of this sequence is a human donor with non-small cell lung cancer whose response to radiotherapy plus ipilimumab could not be evaluated. The CDR3 protein is CASSRYQGAGNIQYF. In DNA, the CDR3 is TGTGCCAGCAGTAGATACCAGGGGGCGGGTAACATTCAGTACTTC. Drawing the rest from reference TRBV11-2 and TRBJ2-4, the complete variable domain is EAGVAQSPRYKIIEKRQSVAFWCNPISGHATLYWYQQILGQGPKLLIQFQNNGVVDDSQLPKDRFSAERLKGVDSTLKIQPAKLEDSAVYLCASSRYQGAGNIQYFGAGTRLSVL.